The 8 T cell receptor beta chains below come from one sample, sequenced in a study of beta chain features in type 1 diabetes. These receptors are not linked to any known antigen. Every isolated RNA sample was fully reverse transcribed, so sequencing captured expressed TCRB transcripts. Here immunoSEQ multiplex PCR was the method, and the copy in TCRdb shows in-frame clones only, minus some. The table lists about 160,000 clones, 6.5% to 8.5% of them singletons. Whole-study findings and limits: Shorter TCRB CDR3s, moderately but significantly so, were found in Type 1 diabetes patients in all four CD4+ subsets.

Sequenced input: central memory CD4+ T cells from blood. The receptors shown here come from a woman aged 18-29 years with type 1 diabetes.

The V gene is TRBV27, the J gene TRBJ1-2; D remains ambiguous. The V end was cut by 3 bases, the J end by 0 bases, with 11 bases between. In germline, CDR1 is MNHEY, CDR2 SMNVEV (reference sequence). This CDR3 region has 15 residues. The chain's CDR3 is CASSFNGFPNYGYTF. The CDR3 DNA reads TGTGCCAGCAGTTTTAACGGTTTTCCTAACTATGGCTACACCTTC.

This clone showed up just a few times. The chain recombines TRBV2 with TRBJ2-7; 8 nucleotides line up with TRBD2. The CDR3 runs to 14 residues. V lost 6 bases and J lost 2; bases outside the gene matches: 6. Germline V gene sequence: CDR1 SNHLY, CDR2 FYNNEI. The CDR3 DNA is TGTGCCAGCAGGATTGCGGGACTAGCCTACGAGCAGTACTTC. It is translated as CASRIAGLAYEQYF.

V is TRBV6-5 and J is TRBJ1-5; D is undetermined. V was shortened by 0 bases and J by 5 bases, with 11 bases between the two germline ends. Germline V gene lookup returns CDR1 MNHEY and CDR2 SVGAGI. The length of the CDR3 is 15 residues. The CDR3 spells CASSYSMAGDQPQHF. CDR3 nucleotide sequence: TGTGCCAGCAGTTACTCGATGGCCGGAGATCAGCCCCAGCATTTT.

Points on this clone: Other DNA variants within this sample encode the same CDR3. The V call is TRBV7-6, the J call TRBJ2-3; TRBD1 might be the D (6 bases). CDR1 and CDR2 from the germline V gene are SGHVS and FNYEAQ. The CDR3 has 15 residues. V lost 0 bases, J lost 5 bases, and 12 bases lay in between. The CDR3 is CASSLAAGRGDTQYF. CDR3 coding DNA: TGTGCCAGCAGCTTAGCGGCGGGCAGGGGAGATACGCAGTATTTT.

The chain carries TRBV4-2 and TRBJ1-5; TRBD1 is a possible D gene (5 bases). Germline values: CDR1 LGHNA, CDR2 YNFKEQ. V lost 2 bases, J lost 0 bases, and 8 bases lay in between. This CDR3 comprises 15 residues. The CDR3 sequence is CASSQLRDSNQPQHF. CDR3 nucleotide sequence: TGTGCCAGCAGCCAACTCAGGGATAGCAATCAGCCCCAGCATTTT.

This chain joins TRBV4-1 and TRBJ2-5; D is perhaps TRBD1 (8 bases). The CDR3 is 14 amino acids. V lost 4 bases and J lost 5, with 14 bases in between. The germline V gene encodes CDR1 MGHRA and CDR2 YSYEKL. CDR3 coding DNA: TGCGCCAGCAGCCCACAGGGGGGGCTCGAGACCCAGTACTTC. This codes for CASSPQGGLETQYF.

There are a few counts of this clone. Other DNA sequences in this sample translate to the same CDR3. The gene calls are TRBV5-1 and TRBJ1-2, with unresolved D. The CDR3 spans 11 residues. Germline V CDR1 and CDR2: SGHRS, YFSETQ. The V and J ends lost 0 bases and 8 bases respectively, with 5 bases between them. CDR3 region: CASSLDRGYTF. The DNA of the CDR3 is TGCGCCAGCAGCTTGGACCGGGGCTACACCTTC.

The chain employs TRBV27 and TRBJ1-2; 7 positions agree with TRBD1. The junction had 9 bases not matched to a gene; V was cut back by 6 bases and J by 5 bases. The germline V gene has CDR1 MNHEY and CDR2 SMNVEV (reference sequence). CDR3 size: 14 residues. CDR3 loop: CASSSTGLLYGYTF. The CDR3 bases are TGTGCCAGCAGCTCGACAGGGCTCCTTTATGGCTACACCTTC.